A single sample is the source of the 20 T cell receptor beta chains below, sequenced in a study of control samples from healthy donors and cancer patients. Clones were sequenced by immunoSEQ multiplex PCR, and TCRdb holds only the in-frame ones, with some missing. The sample consists of 100,000 to 150,000 clones, more than 75% of them appearing once. The sample was blood. The receptors stem from a man aged 35 to 55 in good health.

The V gene is TRBV10-1, the J gene TRBJ2-3; tentative D call: TRBD2 (5 bases). There are 14 residues in the CDR3. Germline CDR1 and CDR2: WNHNN and SYGVQD (reference sequence). V gave up 0 bases and J gave up 4 bases, with 8 bases separating them. CDR3 loop: CASSESTGSDTQYF. For the CDR3, the DNA is TGCGCCAGCAGTGAGTCAACGGGGTCAGATACGCAGTATTTT.

The chain joins TRBV3-1 (or the pseudogene TRBV3-2) to TRBJ2-6; no clear D gene. CDR3 length: 16 amino acids. V was pared by 2 bases and J by 1 base, with 9 bases between. The germline V gene encodes CDR1 LGHDT and CDR2 YNNKEL (reference sequence). The CDR3 loop reads CASSQYTGSGANVLTF. DNA for the CDR3: TGTGCCAGCAGCCAATACACCGGGTCTGGGGCCAACGTCCTGACTTTC.

This chain links TRBV7-2 with TRBJ2-7; the D call may be TRBD1 or TRBD2 (5 bases each). V dropped 5 bases and J dropped 3 bases, with 14 bases sitting between them. The CDR3 has 14 amino acids. Germline CDR1 reads SGHTA; CDR2 reads FQGNSA. DNA of the CDR3: TGTGCCAGCAGCCTGACCCGAGGGGTCTACGAGCAGTACTTC. It specifies CASSLTRGVYEQYF.

This clone was detected only once. The chain joins TRBV6-4 to TRBJ1-2; TRBD1 is a possible D gene (5 bases). The CDR3 extends over 17 amino acids. In germline, CDR1 is MRHNA, CDR2 SNTAGT. V was cut by 0 bases and J by 4 bases, with 18 bases left in between. As DNA, the CDR3 is TGTGCCAGCAGTGACTCGTGGTTGGGACGGGGGATCTATGGCTACACCTTC. It encodes CASSDSWLGRGIYGYTF.

This chain links TRBV11-2 with TRBJ2-1; either TRBD1 or TRBD2 may fit D (5 bases each). Germline CDR1 and CDR2: SGHAT and FQNNGV. This CDR3 comprises 13 residues. V was trimmed by 5 bases and J by 9 bases, leaving 14 bases between them. CDR3 protein: CASSPISGSEQFF. In nucleotides, the CDR3 is TGTGCCAGCAGCCCTATTTCAGGGAGTGAGCAGTTCTTC.

The chain links TRBV7-2 to TRBJ2-3; D gene unclear. Germline loops: CDR1 SGHTA, CDR2 FQGNSA. This CDR3 is 14 amino acids long. Trimming stripped 5 bases from V and 2 bases from J, with 11 bases between. In nucleotides, the CDR3 is TGTGCCAGCAGCCAAGGTCGGGTCACAGATACGCAGTATTTT. As protein: CASSQGRVTDTQYF.

V and J are TRBV11-2 and TRBJ2-3; 9 bases match TRBD2. The CDR3 sequence is 14 residues long. Germline V gene sequence: CDR1 SGHAT, CDR2 FQNNGV. With 3 bases clipped from V and 6 bases from J, the junction kept 4 bases outside the gene matches. This chain's CDR3 is CASSLRGGDDTQYF. CDR3 DNA sequence: TGTGCCAGCAGCTTGCGGGGGGGCGACGATACGCAGTATTTT. Variable domain in full (rest from reference TRBV11-2 and TRBJ2-3): EAGVAQSPRYKIIEKRQSVAFWCNPISGHATLYWYQQILGQGPKLLIQFQNNGVVDDSQLPKDRFSAERLKGVDSTLKIQPAKLEDSAVYLCASSLRGGDDTQYFGPGTRLTVL.

This clone was seen a single time. The rearrangement uses TRBV6-2 or TRBV6-3 and TRBJ1-5; 7 bases agree with TRBD1. Germline V gene lookup returns CDR1 MNHEY and CDR2 SVGEGT. The trim removed 2 bases at V and 11 bases at J, leaving 9 bases unmatched. CDR3 length: 14 amino acids. The CDR3 DNA reads as TGTGCCAGCAGTTACACTAGACAGGGATCGGCCCAGCATTTT. Its protein product is CASSYTRQGSAQHF.

The V call is TRBV19, the J call TRBJ2-7, with D perhaps given as TRBD1 or TRBD2 (5 bases each). The CDR3 contains 11 residues. Trimming removed 3 bases from V and 6 bases from J, with 6 bases in between. From germline, CDR1 is LNHDA and CDR2 SQIVND (reference sequence). CDR3 sequence (DNA): TGTGCCAGTAGTATCGGGGCCGAGCAGTACTTC. Translation gives CASSIGAEQYF.

The rearrangement links TRBV30 to TRBJ1-6; 10 bases fit TRBD1. The CDR3 covers 14 residues. V lost 3 bases to trimming and J lost 6 bases; unmatched junction nucleotides: 2. CDR1 and CDR2 (germline): GTSNPN, SVGIG (reference sequence). The CDR3 DNA sequence: TGTGCCTGGAGGGGACAGGGGCCTAATTCACCCCTCCACTTT. This translates into CAWRGQGPNSPLHF.

This clone was detected only a few times. This chain connects TRBV5-4 to TRBJ1-2; the D gene is possibly TRBD1 (5 bases). The CDR3 contains 14 residues. Between the trimmed V and J ends, which lost 4 bases and 4 bases, there was a span of 14 bases. The germline gives CDR1 SGHNT, CDR2 YYREEE (reference sequence). The CDR3 nucleotides read TGTGCCAGCAGCCCCCGCGGGGGAGTCTATGGCTACACCTTC. It encodes CASSPRGGVYGYTF.

This chain uses TRBV12-3 or TRBV12-4 with TRBJ2-3; D gene unclear. This CDR3 region has 11 residues. Trimming removed 6 bases from V and 6 bases from J, with 7 bases in between. The CDR3 nucleotides are TGTGCCAGCAGGAGTGGGGATACGCAGTATTTT. Amino acid sequence: CASRSGDTQYF.

The gene calls are TRBV10-3 and TRBJ2-6; TRBD1 or TRBD2 may be the D gene (5 bases each). The CDR3 contains 15 residues. CDR1 and CDR2 (germline): ENHRY, SYGVKD. Between the trimmed V and J ends, which lost 2 bases and 0 bases, there was a span of 5 bases. The CDR3 nucleotides read TGTGCCATCAGTGAGGGGACCTCTGGGGCCAACGTCCTGACTTTC. It specifies CAISEGTSGANVLTF.

This chain joins TRBV4-1 and TRBJ1-2; D might be TRBD1 (5 bases). This CDR3 has 14 amino acids. Germline V CDR1 and CDR2: MGHRA, YSYEKL. V was clipped by 0 bases and J by 6 bases, with 11 bases between them. In DNA form, the CDR3 reads TGCGCCAGCAGCCAAGAGGGACTATGGGATGGCTACACCTTC. This sequence encodes CASSQEGLWDGYTF.

This chain connects TRBV15 to TRBJ2-1; 8 nucleotides agree with TRBD2. The CDR3 is made up of 16 amino acids. J was trimmed by 4 bases and V by 0 bases; bases with no gene match: 5. Per the germline V gene, CDR1 is LNHNV and CDR2 is YYDKDF (reference sequence). CDR3 in DNA: TGTGCCACCAGCAGAGAGCCAGCGGGGGCGTACAATGAGCAGTTCTTC. This encodes CATSREPAGAYNEQFF.

The rearrangement joins TRBV6-5 to TRBJ2-6, with D possibly matching TRBD2 (7 bases). Per germline, CDR1 MNHEY and CDR2 SVGAGI. There are 16 residues in the CDR3. V lost 4 bases, J lost 0 bases, and 10 bases lay in between. CDR3 sequence reads: CASSSAGASGANVLTF. CDR3 nucleotide sequence: TGTGCCAGCAGTTCCGCGGGGGCCTCTGGGGCCAACGTCCTGACTTTC.

The V and J genes are TRBV28 and TRBJ1-5; D perhaps matches TRBD1 (6 bases). The germline gives CDR1 MDHEN, CDR2 SYDVKM. V shed 6 bases and J shed 6 bases, with 9 bases lying between them. The CDR3 contains 12 residues. The CDR3 here is CASSTQGQPQHF. The DNA for the CDR3 is TGTGCCAGCAGCACACAGGGTCAGCCCCAGCATTTT.

This clone was detected once. The chain recombines TRBV9 with TRBJ2-6; either TRBD1 or TRBD2 may supply D (7 bases each). The V gene lost 3 bases and the J gene lost 1 base, with 11 bases spanning the gap. Looked up from germline, CDR1 is SGDLS and CDR2 is YYNGEE. The CDR3 totals 16 residues. The CDR3 DNA reads as TGTGCCAGCAGCGCTCAGGGGGGGTCTGGGGCCAACGTCCTGACTTTC. It translates to CASSAQGGSGANVLTF.

The genes are TRBV18 and TRBJ1-1; a weak D match, TRBD1 (5 bases). CDR3 length: 13 amino acids. Germline V gene sequence: CDR1 KGHSH, CDR2 LQKENI. Trimming stripped 6 bases from V and 5 bases from J, with 13 bases between. Here the CDR3 DNA reads TGTGCCAGCTCGGTTCAGGGAGGGACTGAAGCTTTCTTT. It specifies CASSVQGGTEAFF.

The chain couples TRBV10-3 to TRBJ1-2; D unclear. Germline values: CDR1 ENHRY, CDR2 SYGVKD. There are 13 residues in the CDR3. Trimming removed 0 bases at V and 6 bases at J, with 8 bases between. The CDR3 DNA is TGTGCCATCAGTGAGTCTTGGAGGAATGGCTACACCTTC. This gives the protein CAISESWRNGYTF.